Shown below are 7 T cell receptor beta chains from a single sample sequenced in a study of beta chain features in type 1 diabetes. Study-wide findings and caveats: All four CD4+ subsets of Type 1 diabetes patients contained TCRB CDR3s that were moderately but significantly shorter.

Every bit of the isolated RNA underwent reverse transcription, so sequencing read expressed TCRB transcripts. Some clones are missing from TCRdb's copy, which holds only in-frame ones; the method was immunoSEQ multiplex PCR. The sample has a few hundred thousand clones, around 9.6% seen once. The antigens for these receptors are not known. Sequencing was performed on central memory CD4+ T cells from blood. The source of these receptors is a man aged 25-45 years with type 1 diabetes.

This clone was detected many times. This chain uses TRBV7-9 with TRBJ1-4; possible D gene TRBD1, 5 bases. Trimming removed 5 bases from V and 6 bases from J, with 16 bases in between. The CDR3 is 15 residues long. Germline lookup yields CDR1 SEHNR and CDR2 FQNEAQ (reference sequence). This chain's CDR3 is CASSHTIGGYEKLFF. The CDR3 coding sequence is TGTGCCAGCAGCCACACGATTGGGGGATATGAAAAACTGTTTTTT.

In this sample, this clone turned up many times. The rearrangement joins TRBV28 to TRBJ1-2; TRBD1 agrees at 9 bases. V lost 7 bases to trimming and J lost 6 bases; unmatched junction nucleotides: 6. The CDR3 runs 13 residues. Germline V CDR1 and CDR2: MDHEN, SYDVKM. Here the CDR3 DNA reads TGTGCCAGCAAGGGGACAGGGAAGGATGGCTACACCTTC. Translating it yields CASKGTGKDGYTF.

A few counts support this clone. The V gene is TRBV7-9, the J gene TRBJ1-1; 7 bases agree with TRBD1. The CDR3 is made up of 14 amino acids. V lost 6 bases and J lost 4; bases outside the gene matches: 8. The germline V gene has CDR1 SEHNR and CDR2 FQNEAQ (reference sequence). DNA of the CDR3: TGTGCCAGCAGTTTCGGACAGGTGGCCACTGAAGCTTTCTTT. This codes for CASSFGQVATEAFF.

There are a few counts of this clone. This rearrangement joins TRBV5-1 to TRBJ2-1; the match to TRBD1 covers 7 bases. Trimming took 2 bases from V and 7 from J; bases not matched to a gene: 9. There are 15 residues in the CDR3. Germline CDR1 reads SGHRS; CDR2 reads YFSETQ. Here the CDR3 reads CASSFGQAGKNEQFF. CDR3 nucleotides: TGCGCCAGCAGCTTCGGACAGGCGGGCAAAAATGAGCAGTTCTTC. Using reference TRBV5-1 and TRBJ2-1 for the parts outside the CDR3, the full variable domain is KAGVTQTPRYLIKTRGQQVTLSCSPISGHRSVSWYQQTPGQGLQFLFEYFSETQRNKGNFPGRFSGRQFSNSRSEMNVSTLELGDSALYLCASSFGQAGKNEQFFGPGTRLTVL.

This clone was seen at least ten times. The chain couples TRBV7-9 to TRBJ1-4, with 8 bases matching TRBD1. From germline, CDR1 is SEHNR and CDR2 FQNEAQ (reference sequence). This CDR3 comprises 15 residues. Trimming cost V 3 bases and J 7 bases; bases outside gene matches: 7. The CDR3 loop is CASSFAGGLGEKLFF. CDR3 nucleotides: TGTGCCAGCAGCTTCGCAGGGGGCCTGGGTGAAAAACTGTTTTTT. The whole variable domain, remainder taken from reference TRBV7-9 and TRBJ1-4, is DTGVSQNPRHKITKRGQNVTFRCDPISEHNRLYWYRQTLGQGPEFLTYFQNEAQLEKSRLLSDRFSAERPKGSFSTLEIQRTEQGDSAMYLCASSFAGGLGEKLFFGSGTQLSVL.

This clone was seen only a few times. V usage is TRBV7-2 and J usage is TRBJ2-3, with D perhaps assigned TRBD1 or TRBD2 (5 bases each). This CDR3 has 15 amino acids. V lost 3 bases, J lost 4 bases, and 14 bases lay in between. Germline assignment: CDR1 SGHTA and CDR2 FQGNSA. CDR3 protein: CASSFGTGLADTQYF. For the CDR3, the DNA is TGTGCCAGCAGCTTCGGGACGGGCCTCGCAGATACGCAGTATTTT.

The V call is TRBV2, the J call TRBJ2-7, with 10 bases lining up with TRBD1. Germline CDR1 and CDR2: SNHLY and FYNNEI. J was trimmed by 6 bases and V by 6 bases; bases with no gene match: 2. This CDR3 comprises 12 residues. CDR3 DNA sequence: TGTGCCAGCAGGACAGGGGGCGTCGAGCAGTACTTC. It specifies CASRTGGVEQYF. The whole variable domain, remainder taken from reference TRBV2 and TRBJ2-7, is EPEVTQTPSHQVTQMGQEVILRCVPISNHLYFYWYRQILGQKVEFLVSFYNNEISEKSEIFDDQFSVERPDGSNFTLKIRSTKLEDSAMYFCASRTGGVEQYFGPGTRLTVT.